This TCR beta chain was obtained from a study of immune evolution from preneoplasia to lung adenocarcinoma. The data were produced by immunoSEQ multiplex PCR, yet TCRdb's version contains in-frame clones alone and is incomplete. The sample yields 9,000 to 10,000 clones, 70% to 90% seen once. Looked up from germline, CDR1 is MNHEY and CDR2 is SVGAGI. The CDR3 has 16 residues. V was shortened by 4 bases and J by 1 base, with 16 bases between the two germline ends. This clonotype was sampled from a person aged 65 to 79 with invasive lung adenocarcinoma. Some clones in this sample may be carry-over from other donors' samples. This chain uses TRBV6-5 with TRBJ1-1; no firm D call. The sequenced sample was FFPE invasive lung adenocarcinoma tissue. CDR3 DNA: TGTGCCAGCAGTTCTTTTTATGGGAAAGGGAACACTGAAGCTTTCTTT. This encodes CASSSFYGKGNTEAFF.